This T cell receptor (beta chain) was sequenced for a study of T cells in Graves' hyperthyroidism and ophthalmopathy. General study findings and limits: It was a median approximately 7.1 months before onset that the model predicted ophthalmopathy. Most clonotypes expanded in the thyroid (above 0.001) were also present in blood.

RNA transcripts provided the source from which TCR beta CDR3 regions were amplified. The HTBI set primed first-round TCR CDR3 RT-PCR. TCRdb re-called the multiplex PCR reads with MiXCR, one entry per CDR3 protein. The sample consists of 550,000 to 700,000 distinct CDR3 sequences, about 45% of them appearing once. This CDR3 has 13 residues. Trimming took off 4 bases at V and 4 bases at J, with 13 bases between the two ends. Per the germline V gene, CDR1 is DFQATT and CDR2 is SNEGSKA (reference sequence). This clonotype was seen at least ten times. What it binds is not known. Sequencing used peripheral blood or thyroid tissue (not recorded which). This sequence joins TRBV20-1 and TRBJ1-2; D is unresolved. The sequence was collected from an adult woman with Graves' disease, either hyperthyroidism or ophthalmopathy (not recorded which). This chain's CDR3 is CSANILRSYGYTF. The CDR3 DNA sequence: TGCAGTGCTAATATCCTGCGGTCCTATGGCTACACCTTC.